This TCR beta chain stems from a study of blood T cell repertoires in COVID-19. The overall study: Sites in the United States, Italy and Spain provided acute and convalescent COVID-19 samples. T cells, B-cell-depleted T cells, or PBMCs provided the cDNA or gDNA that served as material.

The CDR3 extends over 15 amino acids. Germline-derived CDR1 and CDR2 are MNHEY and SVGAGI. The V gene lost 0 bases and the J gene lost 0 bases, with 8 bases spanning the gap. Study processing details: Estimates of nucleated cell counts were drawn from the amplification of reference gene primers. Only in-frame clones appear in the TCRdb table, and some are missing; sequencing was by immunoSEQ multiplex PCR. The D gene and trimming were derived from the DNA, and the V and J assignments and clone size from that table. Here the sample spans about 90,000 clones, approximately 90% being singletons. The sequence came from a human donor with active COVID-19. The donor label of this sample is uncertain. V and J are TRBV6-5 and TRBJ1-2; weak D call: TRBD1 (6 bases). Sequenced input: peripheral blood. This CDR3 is CASSYSGGSNYGYTF. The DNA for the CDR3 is TGTGCCAGCAGTTACTCAGGGGGATCTAACTATGGCTACACCTTC.